The 27 T cell receptor beta chains below come from one sample, sequenced in a study of OX40 agonist ivuxolimab in advanced cancers. Libraries came from the immunoSEQ multiplex PCR assay. Entries here come from immuneACCESS through TCRdb and include only in-frame sequences with V and J called. Some clones fail to appear in such tables; in the studies checked, an unresolved V gene covers under half of the shortfall, and the cause of the remainder is unknown. This sample lists roughly 62,000 clones; approximately 85% were detected once. The ten largest clones represent 2% to 3% of the sample. The sample consisted of CD4+ or CD8+ T cells sorted from blood, taken in a trial of the OX40 agonist ivuxolimab. Receptors were obtained from an adult with an advanced solid tumor such as melanoma, head and neck, liver or kidney cancer.

The chain is built from TRBV7-2 and TRBJ1-5, with D possibly matching TRBD1 (6 bases). Trimming stripped 4 bases from V and 6 bases from J, with 13 bases between. The CDR3 totals 14 residues. Germline values: CDR1 SGHTA, CDR2 FQGNSA. This CDR3 is CASSWGARGQPQHF. The CDR3 DNA reads TGTGCCAGCAGCTGGGGGGCAAGAGGTCAGCCCCAGCATTTT. Complete variable domain (other parts from reference TRBV7-2 and TRBJ1-5): GAGVSQSPSNKVTEKGKDVELRCDPISGHTALYWYRQSLGQGLEFLIYFQGNSAPDKSGLPSDRFSAERTGGSVSTLTIQRTQQEDSAVYLCASSWGARGQPQHFGDGTRLSIL.

V usage is TRBV30 and J usage is TRBJ2-3, with 8 bases aligning to TRBD2. The V and J ends lost 1 base and 6 bases, in that order; junction bases with no gene match: 3. The CDR3 sequence is 13 residues long. CDR1 and CDR2 from the germline V gene are GTSNPN and SVGIG (reference sequence). CDR3 bases: TGTGCCTGGAGTGAGGTAGCGGGGGATACGCAGTATTTT. Translating gives CAWSEVAGDTQYF.

The J gene is TRBJ2-5, the V gene TRBV7-9; D may be TRBD2 (5 bases). CDR1 and CDR2 (germline): SEHNR, FQNEAQ (reference sequence). The V gene lost 10 bases and the J gene lost 5 bases, with 17 bases spanning the gap. CDR3 size: 13 residues. The CDR3 here is CATISDGVETQYF. The CDR3, as DNA: TGTGCCACAATCAGCGACGGGGTTGAGACCCAGTACTTC. The variable domain in full, with the rest retrieved from reference TRBV7-9 and TRBJ2-5, is DTGVSQNPRHKITKRGQNVTFRCDPISEHNRLYWYRQTLGQGPEFLTYFQNEAQLEKSRLLSDRFSAERPKGSFSTLEIQRTEQGDSAMYLCATISDGVETQYFGPGTRLLVL.

The chain employs TRBV13 and TRBJ2-7; the D gene is possibly TRBD2 (5 bases). The V gene lost 0 bases and the J gene lost 1 base, with 13 bases spanning the gap. The CDR3 totals 16 residues. Germline V gene data show CDR1 as PRHDT and CDR2 as FYEKMQ (reference sequence). This CDR3 is CASSLGGLADSYEQYF. The CDR3 DNA follows: TGTGCCAGCAGCTTAGGTGGCCTAGCCGATTCCTACGAGCAGTACTTC.

V usage is TRBV23-1 and J usage is TRBJ2-2; 12 nucleotides agree with TRBD2. TRBV23-1 is placed among ORFs of uncertain function. The junction had 6 bases not matched to a gene; V was cut back by 2 bases and J by 2 bases. The CDR3 has 18 amino acids. The CDR3 protein is CASSQRLAGASNTGELFF. The CDR3 DNA reads TGCGCCAGCAGTCAACGACTAGCGGGGGCCTCAAACACCGGGGAGCTGTTTTTT.

The rearrangement joins TRBV28 to TRBJ1-2, with 9 bases identical to TRBD1. Germline CDR1 MDHEN, CDR2 SYDVKM. This CDR3 region has 14 residues. The V gene end was trimmed by 7 bases and the J gene end by 6 bases; junction bases not matched to a gene: 9. The DNA of the CDR3 is TGTGCCAGCACGCTAGACAGGGGGTTAAATGGCTACACCTTC. This encodes CASTLDRGLNGYTF.

CDR3 amino acids: CASSPPELYNEQFF. The CDR3 DNA reads TGTGCCAGCAGCCCACCGGAACTTTACAATGAGCAGTTCTTC. The V gene is TRBV7-2, the J gene TRBJ2-1; D gene ambiguous. The V end lost 5 bases, the J end lost 4 bases, and 12 bases lay between the germline ends. The CDR3 is made up of 14 amino acids. The germline V gene has CDR1 SGHTA and CDR2 FQGNSA.

This clone came up a few times. The rearrangement joins TRBV7-9 to TRBJ2-5; no firm D call. This CDR3 region has 15 residues. The V gene lost 5 bases and the J gene lost 5 bases, with 18 bases spanning the gap. Looked up from germline, CDR1 is SEHNR and CDR2 is FQNEAQ (reference sequence). CDR3 nucleotide sequence: TGTGCCAGCAGCCTCCCCCGGCGAATAGGGGAGACCCAGTACTTC. This sequence encodes CASSLPRRIGETQYF.

V is TRBV6-5 and J is TRBJ1-1, with D unresolved. Trimming removed 5 bases from V and 0 bases from J, with 7 bases in between. The germline CDR1 and CDR2 sequences are MNHEY and SVGAGI. This CDR3 region has 13 residues. CDR3: CASSITVNTEAFF. The CDR3 DNA is TGTGCCAGCAGTATCACAGTGAACACTGAAGCTTTCTTT.

The chain links TRBV7-8 to TRBJ1-6, with TRBD1 as a possible D gene (6 bases). The CDR3 length is 21 residues. Germline V gene data show CDR1 as SGHVS and CDR2 as FQNEAQ. The germline V and J ends were trimmed by 5 bases and 0 bases, with 26 bases remaining between them. The CDR3 sequence: CASSAYRVVSSFSSYNSPLHF. In DNA form, the CDR3 reads TGTGCCAGCAGCGCCTACAGGGTCGTATCTTCTTTTAGCTCCTATAATTCACCCCTCCACTTT.

This rearrangement joins TRBV7-9 to TRBJ2-1; D not resolved. Germline CDR1 SEHNR, CDR2 FQNEAQ (reference sequence). Trimming pared 5 bases from V and 7 bases from J, leaving 6 bases between. The CDR3 has 11 residues. CDR3 in DNA: TGTGCCAGCAGCGAAGATAATGAGCAGTTCTTC. Translating it yields CASSEDNEQFF.

The table lists this clone with a count of one. The V and J genes are TRBV6-6 and TRBJ1-1; 8 nucleotides agree with TRBD1. The junction had 7 bases not matched to a gene; V was cut back by 6 bases and J by 4 bases. The CDR3 is 14 residues long. Germline assignment: CDR1 MNHNY and CDR2 SVGAGI (reference sequence). The CDR3, as DNA: TGTGCCAGCAGCGGACGGACAGGGTCCACTGAAGCTTTCTTT. It codes for CASSGRTGSTEAFF.

In this sample, this clone turned up once. This chain uses TRBV19 with TRBJ2-3, with D unresolved. There are 16 residues in the CDR3. V dropped 3 bases and J dropped 2 bases, with 15 bases sitting between them. Germline V lookup: CDR1 LNHDA, CDR2 SQIVND (reference sequence). The CDR3 bases are TGTGCCAGTAGTATTAAGAAGGCAACGACCACAGATACGCAGTATTTT. It codes for CASSIKKATTTDTQYF.

This clone is a singleton in its sample. The chain couples TRBV30 to TRBJ1-1, with unresolved D. The CDR3 is 16 residues long. V lost 3 bases and J lost 0, with 17 bases in between. Germline values: CDR1 GTSNPN, CDR2 SVGIG (reference sequence). The CDR3 loop is CAWRSHPSVLNTEAFF. CDR3 sequence (DNA): TGTGCCTGGAGATCCCATCCGTCCGTTTTGAACACTGAAGCTTTCTTT.

V usage is TRBV30 and J usage is TRBJ2-7; D possibly uses TRBD1 or TRBD2 (5 bases each). Germline CDR1 GTSNPN, CDR2 SVGIG (reference sequence). The V and J ends lost 8 bases and 5 bases respectively, with 13 bases between them. This CDR3 is 11 amino acids long. The CDR3 DNA sequence: TGTGCCAGGGGCAGGGACGACGAGCAGTACTTC. It specifies CARGRDDEQYF. Based on the CDR3 plus reference TRBV30 and TRBJ2-7, the full variable domain is SQTIHQWPATLVQPVGSPLSLECTVEGTSNPNLYWYRQAAGRGLQLLFYSVGIGQISSEVPQNLSASRPQDRQFILSSKKLLLSDSGFYLCARGRDDEQYFGPGTRLTVT.

The V gene is TRBV19, the J gene TRBJ2-5; a possible D gene is TRBD2 (6 bases). With 9 bases removed from V and 1 base from J, the gap between germline ends came to 21 bases. The CDR3 has 16 amino acids. In germline, CDR1 is LNHDA, CDR2 SQIVND (reference sequence). This chain's CDR3 is CASSLGGAGIQETQYF. In DNA form, the CDR3 reads TGTGCCAGCTCTCTTGGCGGGGCGGGGATCCAAGAGACCCAGTACTTC.

The V gene is TRBV11-1, the J gene TRBJ1-1; D gene unclear. Germline CDR1 is SGHAT and CDR2 is FQDESV (reference sequence). This CDR3 has 13 amino acids. V was clipped by 7 bases and J by 1 base, with 10 bases between them. The CDR3 region is CASTTGENTEAFF. CDR3 nucleotides: TGTGCCAGCACCACTGGGGAGAACACTGAAGCTTTCTTT.

The rearrangement links TRBV5-5 to TRBJ2-1; D possibly corresponds to TRBD1 (6 bases). V was cut by 4 bases and J by 6 bases, with 14 bases left in between. The CDR3 spans 14 residues. CDR1 and CDR2 from the germline V gene are SGHKS and YYEKEE (reference sequence). The chain's CDR3 is CASSRGQLGNEQFF. The CDR3 DNA sequence: TGTGCCAGCAGCCGCGGACAGTTGGGCAATGAGCAGTTCTTC.

The rearrangement links TRBV7-3 to TRBJ2-1; D is possibly TRBD1 or TRBD2 (5 bases each). This CDR3 has 13 residues. The ends were cut back, 3 bases at V and 7 bases at J, with 10 bases in the middle. Germline V CDR1 and CDR2: SGHTA, FQGTGA. CDR3 in DNA: TGTGCCAGCAGCTTGGGGGTACCGAATGAGCAGTTCTTC. Amino acids: CASSLGVPNEQFF.

This chain's CDR3 is CASRVTGGDTKEQYF. In DNA form, the CDR3 reads TGTGCCAGCAGGGTCACAGGGGGCGATACGAAAGAGCAGTACTTC. V and J are TRBV6-5 and TRBJ2-7; the match to TRBD1 covers 9 bases. The CDR3 sequence is 15 residues long. Trimming cost V 6 bases and J 7 bases; bases outside gene matches: 13. Germline CDR1 reads MNHEY; CDR2 reads SVGAGI.

The chain is built from TRBV2 and TRBJ2-6; D gene uncertain. The CDR3 loop spans 14 amino acids. V was shortened by 9 bases and J by 0 bases, with 9 bases between the two germline ends. CDR1 and CDR2 from the germline V gene are SNHLY and FYNNEI. The CDR3 DNA follows: TGTGCCAGGAGAATGACCTCTGGGGCCAACGTCCTGACTTTC. Its translation is CARRMTSGANVLTF.

The rearrangement links TRBV5-1 to TRBJ2-7, with D perhaps TRBD1 (5 bases). Trimming removed 3 bases from V and 2 bases from J, with 15 bases in between. CDR1 is SGHRS and CDR2 is YFSETQ in the germline V gene. The length of the CDR3 is 15 residues. The CDR3 loop reads CASSSGAAGAYEQYF. The CDR3, as DNA: TGCGCCAGCAGCTCTGGGGCAGCCGGAGCCTACGAGCAGTACTTC.

This chain joins TRBV19 and TRBJ1-4; 10 bases fit TRBD1. The CDR3 sequence is 14 residues long. CDR1 is LNHDA and CDR2 is SQIVND in the germline V gene (reference sequence). The V segment lost 5 bases and the J segment 7 bases; nucleotides outside the gene matches: 4. CDR3 region: CASSQDRGSEKLFF. The CDR3, as DNA: TGTGCCAGTAGTCAGGACAGGGGGAGTGAAAAACTGTTTTTT. Complete variable domain (other parts from reference TRBV19 and TRBJ1-4): DGGITQSPKYLFRKEGQNVTLSCEQNLNHDAMYWYRQDPGQGLRLIYYSQIVNDFQKGDIAEGYSVSREKKESFPLTVTSAQKNPTAFYLCASSQDRGSEKLFFGSGTQLSVL.

V gene TRBV5-1 combines with J gene TRBJ1-5; weak D call: TRBD1 (6 bases). The CDR3 spans 13 residues. The V and J ends lost 7 bases and 5 bases respectively, with 13 bases between them. Germline CDR1 SGHRS, CDR2 YFSETQ. The CDR3 coding sequence is TGCGCCAGCTCGGGGGGGGCGGATCAGCCCCAGCATTTT. Its translation: CASSGGADQPQHF. The full variable domain, with the rest looked up from reference TRBV5-1 and TRBJ1-5, is KAGVTQTPRYLIKTRGQQVTLSCSPISGHRSVSWYQQTPGQGLQFLFEYFSETQRNKGNFPGRFSGRQFSNSRSEMNVSTLELGDSALYLCASSGGADQPQHFGDGTRLSIL.

V is TRBV9 and J is TRBJ2-6, with 8 bases lining up with TRBD1. CDR1 and CDR2 from the germline V gene are SGDLS and YYNGEE. The V gene end was trimmed by 5 bases and the J gene end by 0 bases; junction bases not matched to a gene: 19. The CDR3 extends over 21 amino acids. Written as DNA, the CDR3 is TGTGCCAGCAGTGCCACAGAGGACAGGGACATGGCAAGCTCTGGGGCCAACGTCCTGACTTTC. This sequence encodes CASSATEDRDMASSGANVLTF.

The gene calls are TRBV9 and TRBJ2-7; TRBD2 matches 11 bases. This CDR3 has 16 residues. CDR1 is SGDLS and CDR2 is YYNGEE in the germline V gene. The junction had 2 bases not matched to a gene; V was cut back by 0 bases and J by 0 bases. The CDR3 bases are TGTGCCAGCAGCGTAGGACTAGCGGGAAGCTCCTACGAGCAGTACTTC. It encodes CASSVGLAGSSYEQYF.

A few counts support this clone. CDR3: CASSLGATDTQYF. The CDR3 nucleotides are TGCGCCAGCAGCTTGGGGGCAACAGATACGCAGTATTTT. The genes are TRBV5-1 and TRBJ2-3; D gene uncertain. Trimming took off 0 bases at V and 3 bases at J, with 5 bases between the two ends. Germline loops: CDR1 SGHRS, CDR2 YFSETQ. This CDR3 contains 13 residues.